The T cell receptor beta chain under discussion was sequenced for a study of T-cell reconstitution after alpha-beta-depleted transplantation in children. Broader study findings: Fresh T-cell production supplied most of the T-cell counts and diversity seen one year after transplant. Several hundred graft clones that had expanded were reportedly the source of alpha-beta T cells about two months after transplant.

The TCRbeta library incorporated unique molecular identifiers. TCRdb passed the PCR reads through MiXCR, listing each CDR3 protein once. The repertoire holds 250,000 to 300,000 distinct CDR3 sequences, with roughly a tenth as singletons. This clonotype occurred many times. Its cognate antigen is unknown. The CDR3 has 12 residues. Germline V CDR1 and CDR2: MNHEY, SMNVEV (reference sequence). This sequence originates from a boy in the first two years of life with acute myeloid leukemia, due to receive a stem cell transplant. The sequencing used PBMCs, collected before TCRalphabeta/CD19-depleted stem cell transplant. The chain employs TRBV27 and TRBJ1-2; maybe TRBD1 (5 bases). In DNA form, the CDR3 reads TGTGCTTCAGCGTCTGGGGGATTAGGCTACACCTTC. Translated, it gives CASASGGLGYTF.